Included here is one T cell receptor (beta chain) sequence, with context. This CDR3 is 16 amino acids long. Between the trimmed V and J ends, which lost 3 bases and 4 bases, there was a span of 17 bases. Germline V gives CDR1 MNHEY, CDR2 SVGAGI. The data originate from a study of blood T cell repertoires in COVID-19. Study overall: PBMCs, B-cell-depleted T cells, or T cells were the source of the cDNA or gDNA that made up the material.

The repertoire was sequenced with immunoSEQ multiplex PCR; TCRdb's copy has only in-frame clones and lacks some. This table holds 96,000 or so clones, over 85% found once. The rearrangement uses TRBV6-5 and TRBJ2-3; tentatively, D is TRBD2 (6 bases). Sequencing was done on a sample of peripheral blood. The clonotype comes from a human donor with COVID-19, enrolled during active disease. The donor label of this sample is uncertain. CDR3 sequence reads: CASSYVWEAGADTQYF. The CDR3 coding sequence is TGTGCCAGCAGTTATGTGTGGGAGGCCGGGGCAGATACGCAGTATTTT.